The 21 T cell receptor beta chains below all came from one sample that was sequenced in a study of T cell repertoires in cytomegalovirus infection. TCRdb re-called the reads with MiXCR, one entry per CDR3 protein. The sample has some 320,000 distinct CDR3 sequences, more than 8% seen once. Sequencing input: PBMCs. Every receptor here comes from a human donor in good health (CMV status not recorded). Some clones in this sample may be carry-over from other donors' samples.

This clonotype was found a few times. The rearrangement uses TRBV7-9 and TRBJ1-6; 7 nucleotides match TRBD1. V was pared by 5 bases and J by 7 bases, with 8 bases of the junction left unmatched. CDR1 and CDR2 (germline): SEHNR, FQNEAQ (reference sequence). The CDR3 consists of 15 residues. Here the CDR3 DNA reads TGTGCCAGCAGCCGGACCGGGACAGCAAATTCACCCCTCCACTTT. Translating gives CASSRTGTANSPLHF.

Only a few counts were recorded for this clonotype. The chain employs TRBV5-1 and TRBJ2-1; 12 nucleotides line up with TRBD2. Germline CDR1 is SGHRS and CDR2 is YFSETQ. This CDR3 comprises 16 residues. J was trimmed by 6 bases and V by 4 bases; bases with no gene match: 8. DNA for the CDR3: TGCGCCAGCAGCGAATTGACTAGCGGGGGCCCCAATGAGCAGTTCTTC. This translates into CASSELTSGGPNEQFF.

The chain has TRBV19 and TRBJ1-4; D uncertain. The ends were cut back, 9 bases at V and 2 bases at J, with 19 bases in the middle. Germline V gives CDR1 LNHDA, CDR2 SQIVND (reference sequence). The CDR3 has 16 residues. DNA of the CDR3: TGTGCCAGCAAACTCGTATCTTCAACGACTAATGAAAAACTGTTTTTT. Its protein is CASKLVSSTTNEKLFF.

Only a few counts were recorded for this clonotype. This chain joins TRBV4-1 and TRBJ2-3; D ambiguous. CDR1 is MGHRA, CDR2 YSYEKL, per germline. V lost 1 base and J lost 0, with 8 bases in between. The CDR3 runs 15 residues. The CDR3 here is CASSQASTSTDTQYF. The CDR3 nucleotides read TGCGCCAGCAGCCAAGCTTCTACAAGCACAGATACGCAGTATTTT.

The sample holds many counts of this clonotype. The DNA for the CDR3 is TGTGCCAGCAGCTTCGGATTCGACACAGATACGCAGTATTTT. Translated: CASSFGFDTDTQYF. J is TRBJ2-3 and V is TRBV7-9; D call uncertain. V was shortened by 3 bases and J by 2 bases, with 9 bases between the two germline ends. The germline V gene has CDR1 SEHNR and CDR2 FQNEAQ (reference sequence). The CDR3 loop spans 14 amino acids.

J is TRBJ1-5 and V is TRBV19; TRBD1 might be the D (5 bases). Trimming took 6 bases from V and 3 from J, leaving 12 bases between them. This CDR3 is 14 amino acids long. Germline V CDR1 and CDR2: LNHDA, SQIVND (reference sequence). CDR3 loop: CASSWKTDNQPQHF. In DNA form, the CDR3 reads TGTGCCAGTAGCTGGAAGACAGACAATCAGCCCCAGCATTTT.

The V gene is TRBV27, the J gene TRBJ1-2; D is uncertain. V lost 7 bases and J lost 7, with 16 bases in between. The germline V gene encodes CDR1 MNHEY and CDR2 SMNVEV (reference sequence). This CDR3 has 13 amino acids. As DNA, the CDR3 is TGTGCCAGCACCAAAGGGCACGGAGGTGGCTACACCTTC. Amino acids: CASTKGHGGGYTF.

The chain employs TRBV7-3 and TRBJ2-3; D perhaps matches TRBD2 (5 bases). V lost 5 bases and J 0 bases, leaving 18 bases between the germline ends. This CDR3 contains 17 residues. Germline assignment: CDR1 SGHTA and CDR2 FQGTGA. CDR3 in amino acids: CASSPRRADASTDTQYF. CDR3 DNA: TGTGCCAGCAGCCCTAGAAGAGCGGATGCTAGCACAGATACGCAGTATTTT.

Only a few counts were recorded for this clonotype. V and J are TRBV30 and TRBJ1-1; tentatively, D is TRBD1 (6 bases). The CDR3 sequence is 12 residues long. Trimming cost V 2 bases and J 6 bases, with 10 bases left between them. Per germline, CDR1 GTSNPN and CDR2 SVGIG (reference sequence). CDR3: CAWSRGKAEAFF. CDR3 DNA sequence: TGTGCCTGGAGTAGGGGGAAGGCTGAAGCTTTCTTT.

This clonotype has just a few counts. V is TRBV19 and J is TRBJ2-2; D is possibly TRBD2 (5 bases). V shed 4 bases and J shed 7 bases, with 13 bases lying between them. The CDR3 runs to 14 residues. Looked up from germline, CDR1 is LNHDA and CDR2 is SQIVND (reference sequence). The CDR3 region has the DNA TGTGCCAGTAGTACTGGAAGGAGGAGCGGGGAGCTGTTTTTT. Its translation is CASSTGRRSGELFF.

This clonotype was seen a few times. This sequence joins TRBV24-1 and TRBJ1-5; TRBD1 aligns across 7 bases. The CDR3 has 16 amino acids. Looked up from germline, CDR1 is KGHDR and CDR2 is SFDVKD. The junction had 7 bases not matched to a gene; V was cut back by 4 bases and J by 2 bases. The CDR3 spells CATSDSGQTGNQPQHF. CDR3 nucleotide sequence: TGTGCCACCAGTGACTCGGGACAGACGGGCAATCAGCCCCAGCATTTT.

This clonotype has just a few counts. The chain couples TRBV7-9 to TRBJ1-1, with 7 bases that match TRBD1. The V and J ends lost 8 bases and 10 bases, in that order; junction bases with no gene match: 10. The germline gives CDR1 SEHNR, CDR2 FQNEAQ (reference sequence). This CDR3 spans 12 amino acids. The CDR3 loop reads CASSPPDRRAFF. The CDR3 nucleotides are TGTGCCAGCTCCCCCCCGGACAGGCGAGCTTTCTTT.

The count of this clonotype is one. The V gene is TRBV18, the J gene TRBJ1-2; 9 bases map to TRBD1. This CDR3 spans 15 amino acids. Germline lookup yields CDR1 KGHSH and CDR2 LQKENI. Losses at the gene ends were 2 bases for V and 6 bases for J; bases not matched to a gene: 7. The CDR3 DNA follows: TGTGCCAGCTCACCAGACGGACAGGGGTTCGATGGCTACACCTTC. This sequence encodes CASSPDGQGFDGYTF.

This clonotype showed up many times. The V and J genes are TRBV7-6 and TRBJ2-1, with D possibly TRBD1 on 6 matching bases. V gave up 5 bases and J gave up 5 bases, with 19 bases separating them. The germline gives CDR1 SGHVS, CDR2 FNYEAQ. The CDR3 totals 16 residues. For the CDR3, the DNA is TGTGCCAGCAGCGCTCAAGGTGGGACACTAAACAATGAGCAGTTCTTC. Its translation is CASSAQGGTLNNEQFF.

Ten or more counts support this clonotype. The rearrangement links TRBV28 to TRBJ1-2; TRBD1 agrees at 9 bases. V dropped 4 bases and J dropped 2; count of bases not matched to a gene: 2. This CDR3 region has 14 residues. Germline V gene data show CDR1 as MDHEN and CDR2 as SYDVKM. For the CDR3, the DNA is TGTGCCAGCAGTTCCGACAGGGGGAACTATGGCTACACCTTC. Its translation is CASSSDRGNYGYTF.

This clonotype was detected ten times or more. The CDR3 reads CASSLGWTGGYTF. For the CDR3, the DNA is TGTGCCAGCAGCTTAGGTTGGACAGGTGGCTACACCTTC. V is TRBV7-2 and J is TRBJ1-2, with 7 positions matching TRBD1. V was clipped by 1 base and J by 7 bases; unmatched bases: 3. The CDR3 has 13 residues. Per germline, CDR1 SGHTA and CDR2 FQGNSA.

The CDR3 bases are TGTGCCAGCAGCTTAAACCGGGACAGGAGGCCGGAGGATGAAAAACTGTTTTTT. Protein sequence: CASSLNRDRRPEDEKLFF. V is TRBV7-2 and J is TRBJ1-4; 8 bases line up with TRBD1. V gave up 2 bases and J gave up 6 bases; unmatched junction bases: 14. There are 18 residues in the CDR3. Per germline, CDR1 SGHTA and CDR2 FQGNSA.

This clonotype showed up just a few times. The gene calls are TRBV2 and TRBJ1-1; no firm D call. The ends were cut back, 8 bases at V and 0 bases at J, with 25 bases in the middle. The CDR3 runs 18 residues. Germline V lookup: CDR1 SNHLY, CDR2 FYNNEI. CDR3 region: CASRRSPPPGKVNTEAFF. The CDR3 region has the DNA TGTGCCAGCCGACGAAGTCCCCCACCCGGGAAGGTGAACACTGAAGCTTTCTTT.

The chain recombines TRBV9 with TRBJ2-2, with D possibly being TRBD2 (6 bases). Per the germline V gene, CDR1 is SGDLS and CDR2 is YYNGEE. This CDR3 contains 16 residues. V lost 3 bases, J lost 9 bases, and 21 bases lay in between. CDR3: CASSEQGPGRGRELFF. CDR3 nucleotides: TGTGCCAGCAGCGAACAAGGCCCTGGGCGGGGCCGGGAGCTGTTTTTT.

This clonotype was counted many times. This chain joins TRBV7-9 and TRBJ2-7; no definite D call. Germline CDR1 and CDR2: SEHNR and FQNEAQ (reference sequence). This CDR3 is 12 amino acids long. Trimming took off 6 bases at V and 2 bases at J, with 8 bases between the two ends. CDR3: CASSSRTYEQYF. The CDR3 DNA follows: TGTGCCAGCAGTTCCAGAACCTACGAGCAGTACTTC.

In its sample, this clonotype was seen many times. This chain uses TRBV6-1 with TRBJ2-1; 8 bases map to TRBD2. Germline V lookup: CDR1 MNHNS, CDR2 SASEGT. This CDR3 has 15 residues. V was clipped by 2 bases and J by 6 bases; unmatched bases: 6. The CDR3 loop is CASSEFSGNLNEQFF. The DNA of the CDR3 is TGTGCCAGCAGTGAATTTAGCGGGAATCTCAATGAGCAGTTCTTC.